A single sample gave rise to the 22 T cell receptor beta chains below, sequenced in a study of blood T cell repertoires in COVID-19 (dated by TCRdb to 2020 to 2021). Libraries were built with the immunoSEQ multiplex PCR assay. Sourced from immuneACCESS, this table was stored by TCRdb with only in-frame sequences that have V and J called. A share of the clones is absent; for the studies checked, an unresolved V gene accounts for under half, and the remainder has no known explanation. Recorded for this sample are 55,000 or so clones; 80% to 85% of them occurred a single time. Jointly, the top ten make up about 6.4% of the sample. Sequencing was done on a sample of peripheral blood. The receptors come from a human donor in a cohort sampled during active or convalescent COVID-19.

This clone has just a few counts. The gene calls are TRBV11-2 and TRBJ1-5; D possibly corresponds to TRBD1 (6 bases). The V gene lost 0 bases and the J gene lost 4 bases, with 13 bases spanning the gap. CDR1 and CDR2 (germline): SGHAT, FQNNGV. This CDR3 comprises 16 residues. The CDR3 nucleotides are TGTGCCAGCAGCTTAGAGTCCAGGGGACTAAATCAGCCCCAGCATTTT. Protein sequence: CASSLESRGLNQPQHF.

The rearrangement links TRBV6-1 to TRBJ1-6; D unclear. Germline CDR1 and CDR2: MNHNS and SASEGT. The CDR3 is 17 amino acids. V lost 1 base and J lost 0, with 10 bases in between. CDR3 sequence (DNA): TGTGCCAGCAGTGAAGTGGGAGGGAGCTCCTATAATTCACCCCTCCACTTT. As protein: CASSEVGGSSYNSPLHF.

J is TRBJ2-7 and V is TRBV19; D perhaps matches TRBD1 (5 bases). V was cut by 5 bases and J by 3 bases, with 14 bases left in between. The CDR3 is made up of 14 amino acids. The germline CDR1 and CDR2 sequences are LNHDA and SQIVND (reference sequence). This CDR3 reads CASSQGANIYEQYF. CDR3 sequence (DNA): TGTGCCAGTAGTCAGGGCGCGAATATCTACGAGCAGTACTTC. Filled out from reference TRBV19 and TRBJ2-7, the complete variable domain reads DGGITQSPKYLFRKEGQNVTLSCEQNLNHDAMYWYRQDPGQGLRLIYYSQIVNDFQKGDIAEGYSVSREKKESFPLTVTSAQKNPTAFYLCASSQGANIYEQYFGPGTRLTVT.

This rearrangement joins TRBV10-3 to TRBJ2-1, with TRBD2 matching over 8 bases. V dropped 2 bases and J dropped 7; count of bases not matched to a gene: 13. CDR1 is ENHRY, CDR2 SYGVKD, per germline. This CDR3 has 17 amino acids. CDR3 sequence (DNA): TGTGCCATCAGTGAGAACTGGACTAGCTCCACCTGGAATGAGCAGTTCTTC. Residues: CAISENWTSSTWNEQFF.

The chain carries TRBV5-4 and TRBJ1-2; 9 bases line up with TRBD1. Germline lookup yields CDR1 SGHNT and CDR2 YYREEE (reference sequence). Trimming at V came to 0 bases and at J to 8 bases, leaving 8 bases not matched to a gene. This CDR3 region has 15 residues. The DNA of the CDR3 is TGTGCCAGCAGCTTGGAAGGACAGGGGTTTGGAGGCTACACCTTC. This gives the protein CASSLEGQGFGGYTF.

This chain joins TRBV19 and TRBJ1-1; TRBD1 aligns across 7 bases. Looked up from germline, CDR1 is LNHDA and CDR2 is SQIVND (reference sequence). The CDR3 totals 14 residues. The junction had 4 bases not matched to a gene; V was cut back by 3 bases and J by 3 bases. This CDR3 reads CASSMGRGDTEAFF. DNA for the CDR3: TGTGCCAGTAGTATGGGCAGGGGGGACACTGAAGCTTTCTTT. The entire variable domain, with the rest obtained from reference TRBV19 and TRBJ1-1, is as follows: DGGITQSPKYLFRKEGQNVTLSCEQNLNHDAMYWYRQDPGQGLRLIYYSQIVNDFQKGDIAEGYSVSREKKESFPLTVTSAQKNPTAFYLCASSMGRGDTEAFFGQGTRLTVV.

This chain joins TRBV12-3 or TRBV12-4 and TRBJ1-5; 7 positions agree with TRBD1. V shed 7 bases and J 5 bases; nucleotides not matched to a gene: 2. This CDR3 has 12 amino acids. This CDR3 reads CASKQGYQPQHF. The CDR3 DNA follows: TGTGCCAGCAAACAGGGGTATCAGCCCCAGCATTTT.

The rearrangement links TRBV6-5 to TRBJ1-2; possible D gene TRBD1, 5 bases. This CDR3 comprises 12 residues. Trimming shortened V by 4 bases and J by 4 bases, and 7 bases separated the two germline ends. The germline V gene has CDR1 MNHEY and CDR2 SVGAGI. The CDR3 DNA reads as TGTGCCAGCAGTTCAGGGTTCTATGGCTACACCTTC. It specifies CASSSGFYGYTF.

This sequence joins TRBV5-1 and TRBJ2-3; tentatively, D is TRBD2 (6 bases). V lost 2 bases, J lost 4 bases, and 14 bases lay in between. There are 15 residues in the CDR3. Germline CDR1 is SGHRS and CDR2 is YFSETQ. CDR3 in DNA: TGCGCCAGCAGCTTAGTCGGGGGTCTCGCAGATACGCAGTATTTT. Encoded protein: CASSLVGGLADTQYF.

This chain uses TRBV20-1 with TRBJ2-3; TRBD2 matches at 13 bases. The CDR3 extends over 17 amino acids. The germline CDR1 and CDR2 sequences are DFQATT and SNEGSKA (reference sequence). With V trimmed by 3 bases and J by 0 bases, 6 bases remained unmatched. The CDR3 sequence: CSASRLAGGSSTDTQYF. CDR3 in DNA: TGCAGTGCTAGTCGACTAGCGGGGGGCTCTAGCACAGATACGCAGTATTTT.

The chain employs TRBV27 and TRBJ1-1, with TRBD1 identical over 9 bases. The germline V gene has CDR1 MNHEY and CDR2 SMNVEV (reference sequence). The CDR3 loop spans 18 amino acids. J gave up 1 base and V 5 bases, and 14 bases lay outside the gene matches. The CDR3 DNA sequence: TGTGCCAGCAGTCACGCATTCCGGGACAGGGAAGGGAACACTGAAGCTTTCTTT. This codes for CASSHAFRDREGNTEAFF.

The V gene is TRBV19, the J gene TRBJ2-5; 7 bases fit TRBD2. V dropped 1 base and J dropped 5; count of bases not matched to a gene: 7. The CDR3 length is 15 residues. Germline-derived CDR1 and CDR2 are LNHDA and SQIVND (reference sequence). The CDR3 sequence: CASSIGGGFGETQYF. CDR3 nucleotide sequence: TGTGCCAGTAGTATAGGCGGGGGATTCGGGGAGACCCAGTACTTC.

The chain is built from TRBV6-5 and TRBJ1-2; D might be TRBD1 (6 bases). CDR3 length: 15 amino acids. Trimming cost V 0 bases and J 7 bases, with 15 bases left between them. Germline CDR1 and CDR2: MNHEY and SVGAGI. CDR3 sequence: CASSYSGHLIGGYTF. In nucleotides, the CDR3 is TGTGCCAGCAGTTACTCGGGACACCTGATAGGTGGCTACACCTTC.

J is TRBJ2-7 and V is TRBV11-3, with 7 nucleotides matching TRBD1. This CDR3 has 14 residues. V shed 2 bases and J 5 bases; nucleotides not matched to a gene: 6. Germline values: CDR1 SGHNT, CDR2 YENEEA. DNA for the CDR3: TGTGCCAGCAGCTTAAGTACAGGGGTCCACGAGCAGTACTTC. It codes for CASSLSTGVHEQYF. Complete variable domain (other parts from reference TRBV11-3 and TRBJ2-7): EAGVVQSPRYKIIEKKQPVAFWCNPISGHNTLYWYLQNLGQGPELLIRYENEEAVDDSQLPKDRFSAERLKGVDSTLKIQPAELGDSAVYLCASSLSTGVHEQYFGPGTRLTVT.

A few counts support this clone. The chain employs TRBV6-5 and TRBJ1-5; D unclear. The CDR3 consists of 15 residues. V was cut by 0 bases and J by 5 bases, with 11 bases left in between. The V gene's germline CDR1 is MNHEY and CDR2 SVGAGI. The CDR3 sequence is CASSYSGKTHQPQHF. CDR3 DNA sequence: TGTGCCAGCAGTTACTCCGGGAAAACCCATCAGCCCCAGCATTTT.

The chain uses TRBV7-8 and TRBJ2-3; 8 nucleotides match TRBD2. The CDR3 runs 17 residues. V was pared by 4 bases and J by 3 bases, with 12 bases of the junction left unmatched. Germline V gene lookup returns CDR1 SGHVS and CDR2 FQNEAQ. The CDR3 DNA reads TGTGCCAGCAGCTATCGGGTCGGGGGGGCGGAAACAGATACGCAGTATTTT. The encoded protein is CASSYRVGGAETDTQYF.

The V call is TRBV19, the J call TRBJ1-1, with no clear D. Germline loops: CDR1 LNHDA, CDR2 SQIVND (reference sequence). Trimming took off 5 bases at V and 1 base at J, with 5 bases between the two ends. The CDR3 sequence is 12 residues long. CDR3 residues: CASSPSNTEAFF. The CDR3 region has the DNA TGTGCCAGTAGTCCCTCGAACACTGAAGCTTTCTTT.

The chain uses TRBV28 and TRBJ1-1, with a possible D match to TRBD1 (6 bases). The V gene lost 2 bases and the J gene lost 3 bases, with 16 bases spanning the gap. Germline V CDR1 and CDR2: MDHEN, SYDVKM. The CDR3 spans 16 residues. DNA of the CDR3: TGTGCCAGCAGTTTAAGGCCAGGCTCAGGGGACACTGAAGCTTTCTTT. Its protein product is CASSLRPGSGDTEAFF.

The rearrangement links TRBV29-1 to TRBJ1-2; no firm D call. This CDR3 contains 11 residues. Germline-derived CDR1 and CDR2 are SQVTM and ANQGSEA. V was cut by 4 bases and J by 2 bases, with 5 bases left in between. The CDR3 loop is CSVGANYGYTF. The CDR3 nucleotides read TGCAGCGTTGGGGCCAACTATGGCTACACCTTC.

In its sample, this clone was seen once. The rearrangement links TRBV4-3 to TRBJ2-3; 9 nucleotides agree with TRBD1. The CDR3 covers 16 residues. V lost 0 bases to trimming and J lost 1 base; unmatched junction nucleotides: 2. CDR1 and CDR2 from the germline V gene are LGHNA and YSLEER. CDR3 nucleotides: TGCGCCAGCAGCCAAGATGGGACAGGGCGCACAGATACGCAGTATTTT. It is translated as CASSQDGTGRTDTQYF.

The V gene is TRBV7-2, the J gene TRBJ2-3; D not resolved. V lost 1 base to trimming and J lost 6 bases, with 17 bases between them. There are 16 residues in the CDR3. Per germline, CDR1 SGHTA and CDR2 FQGNSA. The CDR3 loop reads CASSLGGAVRTDTQYF. DNA for the CDR3: TGTGCCAGCAGCTTAGGCGGCGCAGTCCGTACCGATACGCAGTATTTT.

V is TRBV2 and J is TRBJ1-1, with D unclear. This CDR3 is 13 amino acids long. Germline CDR1 reads SNHLY; CDR2 reads FYNNEI. V lost 4 bases, J lost 11 bases, and 17 bases lay in between. The CDR3 DNA reads TGTGCCAGCAGTGGGGTAGGGAGGTCGATGGCTTTCTTT. It translates to CASSGVGRSMAFF.